This T cell receptor beta chain was captured in a study of beta chain features in type 1 diabetes. Only a few counts were recorded for this clone. This CDR3 spans 14 amino acids. V was shortened by 5 bases and J by 9 bases, with 18 bases between the two germline ends. CDR1 and CDR2 from the germline V gene are SGHRS and YFSETQ. The entirety of the isolated RNA underwent reverse transcription, so expressed TCRB transcripts were sequenced. Profiling relied on immunoSEQ multiplex PCR, and the TCRdb table lists in-frame clones only, not all of them. This table has about 320,000 clones, 14% appearing once.

Sequenced input: central memory CD4+ T cells from blood. The sequence was collected from a man aged 30 to 45 in good health. The V and J genes are TRBV5-1 and TRBJ2-1; TRBD2 is a possible D gene (6 bases). CDR3 loop: CASRAGPASGEQFF. The CDR3 nucleotides read TGCGCCAGCAGAGCGGGTCCCGCCTCCGGTGAGCAGTTCTTC.